A selection of T cell receptor beta chains follows, all from one sample in a study of blood T cells in healthy people across ages. MiXCR, run by TCRdb on the 5' RACE reads, gives a single entry per CDR3 protein. Of around 1,000,000 distinct CDR3 sequences detected, roughly 24% appear once; the ten largest clones hold less than 0.75%. These same records also appear under a second study, on T cells of mothers and their children.

The sequenced sample consisted of blood. The receptors here all came from a girl aged 2 to 10 in good health. CDR3s include the opening cysteine and the closing phenylalanine or tryptophan.

v_call,cdr3_aa
TRBV9,CASSVGGENYGYTF
TRBV21-1,CASSTLDRGKDTQYF
TRBV28,CASSFGGSLYGYTF
TRBV12-3/TRBV12-4,CASSRREKLFF
TRBV15,CATEQDRPKNYGYTF
TRBV29-1,CSVAGSGVISDTQYF
TRBV7-9,CASSQLAGDTYEQYF
TRBV19,CASCRDSNTGELFF
TRBV14,CASSHEGQGFYEQYF
TRBV29-1,CSGVTGSYEQYF
TRBV25-1,CASNQGSPDTQYF
TRBV12-3/TRBV12-4,CASSSDRGRANTGELFF
TRBV6-2/TRBV6-3,CASNYFGTNNEQFF
TRBV11-2,CASRLTRVYTQYF
TRBV7-9,CASSFIAPRGELFF
TRBV10-3,CAISEDRLGYTF
TRBV20-1,CSASSRGAMPMQYF
TRBV5-1,CASSLARVYQETQYF
TRBV13,CASSTQNGEKLFF
TRBV12-3/TRBV12-4,CASSPGTSIAGELFF
TRBV27,CASSEQVSYEQYF
TRBV7-9,CASSLGLIAGVSYNEQFF
TRBV10-3,CAISDPTAGGGDTQYF
TRBV20-1,CSAPTLAGELFF
TRBV10-3,CAVSGDSEGQETQYF
TRBV5-1,CASSTSVENYEQYF
TRBV20-1,CSASATYEQYF
TRBV6-6,CASSLNFSPIF
TRBV29-1,CSVEVTDTQYF
TRBV5-5,CASSLGRVTEQFF
TRBV4-1,CASSQFGQGASGYTF
TRBV29-1,CSVGTTSARSYNEQFF
TRBV11-2,CASSFLPRTGPWEQFF
TRBV11-2,CASSVSLAKNIQYF
TRBV12-3/TRBV12-4,CASSLDAVWGSLDAGLDEKLFF
TRBV3-1,CASTPTVSAETQYF
TRBV3-1,CASSQDKLAERTGELFF
TRBV5-6,CASSFRTSAKNIQYF
TRBV4-1,CASSQVQQEETQYF